The 27 T cell receptor beta chains below come from one sample, sequenced in a study of identical twins. Via MiXCR, TCRdb re-called the 5' RACE reads, giving one row per CDR3 protein. The table shows about 720,000 distinct CDR3 sequences, with about 20% occurring only once. These records were also assigned to another study, of T cells expressing NK-cell markers.

Material: PBMCs. All receptors derive from a young woman in good health.

This clonotype was seen more than once but under ten times. V is TRBV5-1 and J is TRBJ1-1; TRBD1 matches at 7 bases. The germline gives CDR1 SGHRS, CDR2 YFSETQ. Trimming cost V 3 bases and J 1 base; bases outside gene matches: 6. CDR3 size: 15 residues. CDR3 in amino acids: CASSSTGQENTEAFF. Here the CDR3 DNA reads TGCGCCAGCAGCTCCACAGGACAGGAGAACACTGAAGCTTTCTTT.

This chain links TRBV20-1 with TRBJ2-7, with 7 bases matching TRBD2. The V gene's germline CDR1 is DFQATT and CDR2 SNEGSKA (reference sequence). The CDR3 sequence is 18 residues long. Trimming at V came to 1 base and at J to 0 bases, leaving 15 bases not matched to a gene. CDR3 bases: TGCAGTGCTAGAGTCCCCACCGCCCGGGGCGGGGGCTCCTACGAGCAGTACTTC. It is translated as CSARVPTARGGGSYEQYF.

The chain uses TRBV5-1 and TRBJ2-1; tentative D call: TRBD2 (6 bases). In germline, CDR1 is SGHRS, CDR2 YFSETQ. This CDR3 region has 12 residues. V lost 6 bases to trimming and J lost 5 bases, with 9 bases between them. CDR3 amino acids: CASKGLNNEQFF. The CDR3 coding sequence is TGCGCCAGCAAGGGACTGAACAATGAGCAGTTCTTC.

The chain combines TRBV10-3 with TRBJ2-3; TRBD1 or TRBD2 may be the D gene (5 bases each). Germline-derived CDR1 and CDR2 are ENHRY and SYGVKD. The CDR3 length is 15 residues. The V gene lost 4 bases and the J gene lost 2 bases, with 13 bases spanning the gap. CDR3 nucleotides: TGTGCCATCAGTGCTCGGGGCCAAAACACAGATACGCAGTATTTT. Translating gives CAISARGQNTDTQYF.

This clonotype was counted only a few times. The rearrangement joins TRBV5-6 to TRBJ2-7; 10 bases are shared with TRBD1. With V trimmed by 7 bases and J by 3 bases, 4 bases remained unmatched. The CDR3 runs 13 residues. Germline lookup yields CDR1 SGHDT and CDR2 YYEEEE. CDR3 in amino acids: CASGGQGFYEQYF. CDR3 bases: TGTGCCAGCGGGGGACAGGGGTTCTACGAGCAGTACTTC.

The chain recombines TRBV6-5 with TRBJ2-2, with 10 bases aligning to TRBD2. CDR1 MNHEY and CDR2 SVGAGI come from the germline V gene. This CDR3 spans 17 amino acids. V gave up 1 base and J gave up 1 base; unmatched junction bases: 3. The CDR3 DNA reads TGTGCCAGCAGTTACTACCGGACTAGCGGGAACACCGGGGAGCTGTTTTTT. Protein product: CASSYYRTSGNTGELFF.

This clonotype appeared a few times. The chain recombines TRBV5-1 with TRBJ1-6; D is possibly TRBD1 (6 bases). The germline gives CDR1 SGHRS, CDR2 YFSETQ. The ends were cut back, 3 bases at V and 12 bases at J, with 22 bases in the middle. The CDR3 extends over 16 amino acids. CDR3 DNA: TGCGCCAGCAGCTCGACAGGAACGGCCCCTCGGGAACCCCTCCACTTT. Protein sequence: CASSSTGTAPREPLHF.

The chain carries TRBV20-1 and TRBJ2-1; TRBD2 might be the D (5 bases). CDR1 and CDR2 from the germline V gene are DFQATT and SNEGSKA (reference sequence). With 2 bases removed from V and 9 bases from J, the gap between germline ends came to 11 bases. The CDR3 totals 12 residues. The CDR3 loop reads CSARFLGAEQFF. As DNA, the CDR3 is TGCAGTGCTAGATTCCTGGGAGCTGAGCAGTTCTTC.

This clonotype occurred a few times. CDR3 bases: TGCGCCAGCAGCTTATACGTTCGGGAGACCCAGTACTTC. It yields the protein CASSLYVRETQYF. The rearrangement uses TRBV5-1 and TRBJ2-5; D is uncertain. This CDR3 comprises 13 residues. V shed 2 bases and J shed 5 bases, with 10 bases lying between them. Germline lookup yields CDR1 SGHRS and CDR2 YFSETQ.

The table lists this clonotype with a few counts. This chain uses TRBV6-5 with TRBJ2-7; TRBD2 aligns across 7 bases. Losses at the gene ends were 1 base for V and 4 bases for J; bases not matched to a gene: 10. The CDR3 spans 16 residues. The germline CDR1 and CDR2 sequences are MNHEY and SVGAGI. As DNA, the CDR3 is TGTGCCAGCAGTTACTTTAGGACTAGTGGGCCTTACGAGCAGTACTTC. Translation: CASSYFRTSGPYEQYF.

This clonotype was seen a handful of times. This chain joins TRBV6-5 and TRBJ1-2; D is ambiguous. Germline CDR1 is MNHEY and CDR2 is SVGAGI. With 2 bases removed from V and 6 bases from J, the gap between germline ends came to 10 bases. This CDR3 comprises 13 residues. CDR3 region: CASSYLVGDGYTF. The CDR3, as DNA: TGTGCCAGCAGTTACCTTGTGGGCGATGGCTACACCTTC.

This clonotype occurred a few times. This chain uses TRBV5-8 with TRBJ1-2; D is perhaps TRBD1 (5 bases). Trimming pared 6 bases from V and 2 bases from J, leaving 14 bases between. Germline CDR1 SGHTS, CDR2 YDEGEE. This CDR3 contains 14 residues. This CDR3 is CASIDGHRNYGYTF. CDR3 nucleotides: TGTGCCAGCATCGACGGACACCGAAACTATGGCTACACCTTC.

This chain uses TRBV6-2 or TRBV6-3 with TRBJ1-1, with D perhaps matching TRBD1 (5 bases). Trimming took 10 bases from V and 8 from J, leaving 17 bases between them. The CDR3 extends over 12 amino acids. Germline V gene data show CDR1 as MNHEY and CDR2 as SVGEGT. The CDR3 coding sequence is TGTGCCAACCCTGATGGGGGTCAAGAAGCTTTCTTT. It specifies CANPDGGQEAFF.

The chain combines TRBV29-1 with TRBJ2-5, with D possibly being TRBD1 or TRBD2 (5 bases each). CDR3 length equals 14 residues. Germline V CDR1 and CDR2: SQVTM, ANQGSEA. V was cut by 7 bases and J by 1 base, with 16 bases left in between. CDR3 in amino acids: CSAVGVHTQETQYF. In nucleotides, the CDR3 is TGCAGCGCCGTGGGGGTACATACCCAAGAGACCCAGTACTTC.

This sequence joins TRBV20-1 and TRBJ2-3, with 9 bases identical to TRBD2. Germline V lookup: CDR1 DFQATT, CDR2 SNEGSKA (reference sequence). V shed 4 bases, J shed 4 bases, and the junction held 9 bases outside the gene matches. The CDR3 is 15 residues long. CDR3 amino acids: CSATGREGRADTQYF. The CDR3 coding sequence is TGCAGTGCTACCGGGCGGGAGGGTAGAGCAGATACGCAGTATTTT.

The chain has TRBV6-2 or TRBV6-3 and TRBJ2-1, with a tentative D call TRBD2 (6 bases). V lost 5 bases and J 11 bases, leaving 10 bases between the germline ends. In germline, CDR1 is MNHEY, CDR2 SVGEGT. This CDR3 has 11 amino acids. The CDR3 DNA is TGTGCCAGCAGTCGCGGGACGCAGCAGTTCTTC. Its translation is CASSRGTQQFF.

The chain has TRBV20-1 and TRBJ2-1; 9 nucleotides line up with TRBD2. The CDR3 totals 16 residues. The V and J ends lost 2 bases and 7 bases, in that order; junction bases with no gene match: 12. The germline gives CDR1 DFQATT, CDR2 SNEGSKA (reference sequence). The CDR3 loop reads CSARSYGASGINEQFF. CDR3 DNA sequence: TGCAGTGCTAGAAGTTATGGGGCTAGCGGGATTAATGAGCAGTTCTTC.

This clonotype appeared a single time. This chain links TRBV5-5 with TRBJ2-7; TRBD1 matches 8 bases. Germline CDR1 and CDR2: SGHKS and YYEKEE (reference sequence). CDR3 length: 15 residues. With 7 bases clipped from V and 4 bases from J, the junction kept 13 bases outside the gene matches. The CDR3 DNA reads as TGTGCCAGCTACAGAGGACAGGGTTTTCGGTACGAGCAGTACTTC. As protein: CASYRGQGFRYEQYF.

In its sample, this clonotype was seen many times. Its ends do not fully match the called genes, so a read error is possible. The J gene is TRBJ2-1, the V gene TRBV5-1; 7 bases line up with TRBD2. CDR1 and CDR2 from the germline V gene are SGHRS and YFSETQ. The CDR3 extends over 13 amino acids. The CDR3, as DNA: TGTGCCAGCAGCTTGGGGGGGGACAATGAGCAGTTCTTC. It translates to CASSLGGDNEQFF.

This chain links TRBV28 with TRBJ2-7, with TRBD2 matching over 7 bases. This CDR3 region has 14 residues. Germline CDR1 and CDR2: MDHEN and SYDVKM. With V trimmed by 5 bases and J by 3 bases, 7 bases remained unmatched. The CDR3: CASSNGGSSYEQYF. The CDR3, as DNA: TGTGCCAGCAGTAATGGCGGGAGTAGCTACGAGCAGTACTTC. Filled out from reference TRBV28 and TRBJ2-7, the complete variable domain reads DVKVTQSSRYLVKRTGEKVFLECVQDMDHENMFWYRQDPGLGLRLIYFSYDVKMKEKGDIPEGYSVSREKKERFSLILESASTNQTSMYLCASSNGGSSYEQYFGPGTRLTVT.

This clonotype was observed a handful of times. The chain is built from TRBV27 and TRBJ2-3; D unresolved. Germline CDR1 and CDR2: MNHEY and SMNVEV (reference sequence). Trimming left V 6 bases short and J 3 bases short, with 13 bases between. The CDR3 is made up of 14 amino acids. Written as DNA, the CDR3 is TGTGCCAGCAGGGGGTGGGTGGGGACAGATACGCAGTATTTT. Residues: CASRGWVGTDTQYF.

The J gene is TRBJ1-5, the V gene TRBV12-3 or TRBV12-4; 8 positions agree with TRBD1. V was clipped by 3 bases and J by 6 bases; unmatched bases: 7. The CDR3 sequence is 15 residues long. The CDR3 sequence: CASSFLGQGGQPQHF. The CDR3 DNA reads as TGTGCCAGCAGTTTCCTCGGACAGGGAGGTCAGCCCCAGCATTTT.

The rearrangement joins TRBV5-6 to TRBJ2-6, with 7 bases matching TRBD1. V dropped 5 bases and J dropped 5; count of bases not matched to a gene: 7. Germline assignment: CDR1 SGHDT and CDR2 YYEEEE. This CDR3 is 15 amino acids long. CDR3 in DNA: TGTGCCAGCAGTTTCGGACAGGTCCGGGCCAACGTCCTGACTTTC. Amino acid sequence: CASSFGQVRANVLTF.

This clonotype appeared a few times. V usage is TRBV18 and J usage is TRBJ1-2, with TRBD1 identical over 7 bases. The CDR3 is 15 residues long. The junction had 7 bases not matched to a gene; V was cut back by 3 bases and J by 3 bases. CDR1 is KGHSH, CDR2 LQKENI, per germline. The CDR3 DNA reads TGTGCCAGCTCACCGCCTGGGACAGCCGACTATGGCTACACCTTC. This codes for CASSPPGTADYGYTF.

The CDR3 region is CATSILGEWRGVADTQYF. The CDR3 DNA sequence: TGTGCCACCAGCATCCTGGGAGAGTGGCGGGGGGTTGCGGATACGCAGTATTTT. The chain is built from TRBV15 and TRBJ2-3, with 8 bases aligning to TRBD2. Trimming at V came to 4 bases and at J to 6 bases, leaving 18 bases not matched to a gene. CDR3 length: 18 amino acids. CDR1 and CDR2 (germline): LNHNV, YYDKDF (reference sequence).

In this sample, this clonotype turned up a few times. The chain couples TRBV3-1 to TRBJ1-1, with 9 bases fitting TRBD1. Germline V CDR1 and CDR2: LGHDT, YNNKEL (reference sequence). Trimming took 4 bases from V and 0 from J; bases not matched to a gene: 9. This CDR3 has 17 amino acids. The CDR3 spells CASSPHPGQGLNTEAFF. The CDR3 coding sequence is TGTGCCAGCAGCCCCCACCCGGGACAGGGATTGAACACTGAAGCTTTCTTT.

A few counts support this clonotype. V is TRBV27 and J is TRBJ2-1; D gene uncertain. V lost 7 bases, J lost 6 bases, and 13 bases lay in between. This CDR3 has 13 residues. Germline assignment: CDR1 MNHEY and CDR2 SMNVEV (reference sequence). The CDR3 spells CASIGLLSNEQFF. In DNA, the CDR3 is TGTGCCAGCATTGGGCTGTTGAGCAATGAGCAGTTCTTC.